This T cell receptor beta chain is drawn from a study of blood T cells in healthy people across ages. Study-wide context: Per every two T cells, about one barcoded beta molecule was captured by template switching.

V dropped 8 bases and J dropped 7; count of bases not matched to a gene: 12. The CDR3 runs 14 residues. Per the germline V gene, CDR1 is DFQATT and CDR2 is SNEGSKA (reference sequence). Notes on the study in general: A roughly linear fall in TCR beta diversity per million T cells was seen with increasing age. Naive T cell percentage showed a strong correlation with TCR beta diversity.

Comments on this clonotype: The antigen is undetermined.

Together with a sample-barcoded 5' primer, a J-beta primer mix was included in a second PCR lasting roughly 6 to 12 cycles. Using its own MiXCR run on the 5' RACE reads, TCRdb lists one record per CDR3 protein. The table records around 1,700,000 distinct CDR3 sequences, under 30% of them present only once. The V and J genes are TRBV20-1 and TRBJ2-1; 9 nucleotides match TRBD2. This receptor was taken from a woman younger than 45 in good health. Sequenced sample: blood. The CDR3 protein is CSTISGGRGNEQFF. DNA of the CDR3: TGCAGTACCATCAGCGGGGGGAGGGGGAATGAGCAGTTCTTC.